The sequence of this T cell receptor (beta chain) was determined in a study of cytomegalovirus exposure and HLA in healthy donors. Turning to the study itself: The Caucasian-associated ancestry cluster contained 81% of the approximately 430 genotyped donors. Study findings and constraints: Other equally common chains were less clonally expanded than HLA-associated TCR beta chains, a later analysis showed. Researchers counted around 170 TCR beta chains as cytomegalovirus-associated. In an earlier analysis, productive rearrangement rates for most beta V segments clustered near 90% or 30%.

This PCR relied on a set of 60 Vbeta primers and 13 Jbeta primers. TCRdb's copy holds only in-frame clones and misses some; the assay was immunoSEQ multiplex PCR. The data hold 100,000 to 150,000 clones, with about 68% observed a single time. The CDR3 is 15 residues long. Trimming shortened V by 3 bases and J by 2 bases, and 13 bases separated the two germline ends. Germline-derived CDR1 and CDR2 are SGHAT and FQNNGV. This clone has only a few counts. Its antigen is undetermined. Source material: PBMCs. The J gene is TRBJ1-1, the V gene TRBV11-2; TRBD1 is a possible D gene (6 bases). The TCR was taken from a man aged 40-49 years in good health and CMV-seropositive. CDR3 DNA: TGTGCCAGCAGCTTGCTGACAGGTACTAACACTGAAGCTTTCTTT. Protein: CASSLLTGTNTEAFF.